Shown below are 9 T cell receptor beta chains from a single sample sequenced in a study of blood T cell repertoires in COVID-19. Sequenced by immunoSEQ multiplex PCR; TCRdb stores in-frame clones only, minus some. Of some 100,000 clones detected, 88% appear once; the ten largest clones hold about 8%. The specimen was peripheral blood. Every receptor here comes from a woman aged 70-85 years with acute or convalescent COVID-19.

V and J are TRBV12-1 and TRBJ2-2; TRBD1 is the table's D call, not checked against the DNA. TRBV12-1 is an annotated pseudogene. The CDR3 is 19 amino acids. The CDR3 loop is CASSYPGTGFLANTGELFF. For the CDR3, the DNA is TGTGCCAGCAGCTACCCCGGGACAGGGTTTCTCGCGAACACCGGGGAGCTGTTTTTT.

The chain combines TRBV9 with TRBJ1-2, with no clear D. The CDR3 length is 15 residues. Trimming pared 1 base from V and 5 bases from J, leaving 15 bases between. The germline CDR1 and CDR2 sequences are SGDLS and YYNGEE. The CDR3, as DNA: TGTGCCAGCAGCGTATCCCTCCCCGGTTTATATGGCTACACCTTC. Translation gives CASSVSLPGLYGYTF. Complete variable domain (other parts from reference TRBV9 and TRBJ1-2): DSGVTQTPKHLITATGQRVTLRCSPRSGDLSVYWYQQSLDQGLQFLIQYYNGEERAKGNILERFSAQQFPDLHSELNLSSLELGDSALYFCASSVSLPGLYGYTFGSGTRLTVV.

V gene TRBV9 combines with J gene TRBJ2-2; TRBD1 matches 7 bases. The CDR3 is 16 residues long. Trimming at V came to 6 bases and at J to 4 bases, leaving 12 bases not matched to a gene. Germline CDR1 and CDR2: SGDLS and YYNGEE. CDR3 in amino acids: CASTRSEGAGTGELFF. DNA of the CDR3: TGTGCCAGCACCCGTAGTGAGGGGGCAGGCACCGGGGAGCTGTTTTTT.

The chain joins TRBV19 to TRBJ2-1; 9 positions agree with TRBD1. This CDR3 has 12 amino acids. With 6 bases clipped from V and 7 bases from J, the junction kept 1 base outside the gene matches. Germline CDR1 reads LNHDA; CDR2 reads SQIVND (reference sequence). For the CDR3, the DNA is TGTGCCAGTAGCGGACAGGGGAATGAGCAGTTCTTC. Encoded protein: CASSGQGNEQFF.

This clone has only one observation. The chain recombines TRBV6-5 with TRBJ2-7; possible D gene TRBD2, 6 bases. The germline V gene encodes CDR1 MNHEY and CDR2 SVGAGI. The CDR3 runs 15 residues. V was shortened by 6 bases and J by 2 bases, with 17 bases between the two germline ends. CDR3 loop: CASRPTSRFPYEQYF. CDR3 coding DNA: TGTGCCAGCAGGCCGACTAGTCGATTCCCCTACGAGCAGTACTTC.

The V and J genes are TRBV4-1 and TRBJ1-1; 7 bases line up with TRBD1. This CDR3 is built from 14 residues. Germline CDR1 is MGHRA and CDR2 is YSYEKL. Germline trimming cut 4 bases from V and 3 bases from J; bases unmatched to any gene: 5. The CDR3 reads CASSLRDRDTEAFF. The CDR3 DNA reads as TGCGCCAGCAGCCTCCGAGACAGGGACACTGAAGCTTTCTTT.

This chain uses TRBV2 with TRBJ1-3; D not resolved. Deletions cut 4 bases from V and 0 bases from J, with 10 bases between. The CDR3 covers 15 residues. Germline V CDR1 and CDR2: SNHLY, FYNNEI. This CDR3 reads CASSARHNSGNTIYF. In DNA form, the CDR3 reads TGTGCCAGCAGTGCCCGACATAACTCTGGAAACACCATATATTTT.

The DNA for the CDR3 is TGTGCCAGCAGCCTCCGCTTAACTAGCGGGAGTCACGAGCAGTACTTC. This translates into CASSLRLTSGSHEQYF. This sequence joins TRBV7-8 and TRBJ2-7; 11 bases are a match to TRBD2. The CDR3 is made up of 16 amino acids. The trim removed 5 bases at V and 5 bases at J, leaving 11 bases unmatched. The germline V gene has CDR1 SGHVS and CDR2 FQNEAQ.

The chain carries TRBV6-2 or TRBV6-3 and TRBJ1-1, with TRBD1 as a possible D gene (5 bases). The germline CDR1 and CDR2 sequences are MNHEY and SVGEGT. The CDR3 extends over 14 amino acids. The V end was cut by 2 bases, the J end by 8 bases, with 15 bases between. The CDR3 region is CASSYPRTISEAFF. The CDR3 DNA sequence: TGTGCCAGCAGTTACCCCCGGACAATTTCCGAAGCTTTCTTT.